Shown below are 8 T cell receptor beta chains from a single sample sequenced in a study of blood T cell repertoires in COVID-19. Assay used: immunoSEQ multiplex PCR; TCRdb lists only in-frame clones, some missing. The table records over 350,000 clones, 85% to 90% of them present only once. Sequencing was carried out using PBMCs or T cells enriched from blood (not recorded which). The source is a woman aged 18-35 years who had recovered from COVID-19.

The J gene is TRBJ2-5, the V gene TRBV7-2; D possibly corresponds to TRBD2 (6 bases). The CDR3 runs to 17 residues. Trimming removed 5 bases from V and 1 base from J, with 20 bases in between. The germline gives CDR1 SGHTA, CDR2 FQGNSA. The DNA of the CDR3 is TGTGCCAGCAGCCCGCGGGGCGGTACCGCGACCCAAGAGACCCAGTACTTC. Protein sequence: CASSPRGGTATQETQYF.

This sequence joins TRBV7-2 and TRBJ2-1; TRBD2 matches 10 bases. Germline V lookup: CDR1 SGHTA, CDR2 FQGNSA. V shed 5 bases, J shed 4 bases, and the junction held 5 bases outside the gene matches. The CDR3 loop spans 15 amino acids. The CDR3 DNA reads TGTGCCAGCAGCGACCTAGCGGGGGCTTACAATGAGCAGTTCTTC. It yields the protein CASSDLAGAYNEQFF.

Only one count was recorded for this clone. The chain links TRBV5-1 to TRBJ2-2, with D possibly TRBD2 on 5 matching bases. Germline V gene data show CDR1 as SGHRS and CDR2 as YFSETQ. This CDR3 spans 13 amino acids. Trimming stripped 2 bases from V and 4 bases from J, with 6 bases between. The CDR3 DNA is TGCGCCAGCAGCTTTCGGGGCACCGGGGAGCTGTTTTTT. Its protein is CASSFRGTGELFF.

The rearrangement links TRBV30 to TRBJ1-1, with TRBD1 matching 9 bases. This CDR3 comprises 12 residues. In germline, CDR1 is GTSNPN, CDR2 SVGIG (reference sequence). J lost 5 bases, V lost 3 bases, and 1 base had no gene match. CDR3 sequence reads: CAWRTGGTEAFF. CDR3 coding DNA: TGTGCCTGGAGGACAGGGGGAACTGAAGCTTTCTTT.

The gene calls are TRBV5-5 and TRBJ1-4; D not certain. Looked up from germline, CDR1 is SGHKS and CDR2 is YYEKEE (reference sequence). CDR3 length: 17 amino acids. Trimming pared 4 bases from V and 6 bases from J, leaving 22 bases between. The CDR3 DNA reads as TGTGCCAGCAGCCTGTGGACGAACGGGATGTGGTATGAAAAACTGTTTTTT. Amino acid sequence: CASSLWTNGMWYEKLFF.

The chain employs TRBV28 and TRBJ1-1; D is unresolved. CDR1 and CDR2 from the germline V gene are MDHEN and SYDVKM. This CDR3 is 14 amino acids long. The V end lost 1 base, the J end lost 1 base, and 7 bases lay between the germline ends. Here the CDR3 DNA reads TGTGCCAGCAGTTTATCCAGACAGAACACTGAAGCTTTCTTT. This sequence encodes CASSLSRQNTEAFF.

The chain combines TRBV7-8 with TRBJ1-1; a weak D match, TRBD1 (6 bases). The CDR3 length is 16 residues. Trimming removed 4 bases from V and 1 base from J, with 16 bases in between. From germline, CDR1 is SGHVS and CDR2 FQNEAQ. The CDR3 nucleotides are TGTGCCAGCAGCTACCTGGGGACAAGATCGAACACTGAAGCTTTCTTT. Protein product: CASSYLGTRSNTEAFF.

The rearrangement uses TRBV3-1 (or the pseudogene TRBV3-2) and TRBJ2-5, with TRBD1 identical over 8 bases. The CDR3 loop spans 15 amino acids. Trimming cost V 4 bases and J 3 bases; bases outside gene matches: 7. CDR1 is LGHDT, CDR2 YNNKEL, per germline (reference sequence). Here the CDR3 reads CASSPRTGPEETQYF. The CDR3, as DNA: TGTGCCAGCAGCCCCCGGACAGGGCCCGAAGAGACCCAGTACTTC.